A single sample gave rise to the 5 T cell receptor beta chains below, sequenced in a study of cytomegalovirus exposure and HLA in healthy donors. TCRdb's copy holds only in-frame clones and misses some; the assay was immunoSEQ multiplex PCR. The sample includes 90,000 to 150,000 clones, more than 70% of them seen just once. The specimen sequenced was PBMCs. The receptors derive from a woman aged 25 to 39 in good health and CMV-seronegative.

The chain joins TRBV10-1 to TRBJ2-5; 10 bases line up with TRBD2. CDR3 length: 15 amino acids. The junction had 5 bases not matched to a gene; V was cut back by 6 bases and J by 1 base. The germline CDR1 and CDR2 sequences are WNHNN and SYGVQD (reference sequence). The CDR3 is CASSKLAGSQETQYF. In DNA, the CDR3 is TGCGCCAGCAGCAAACTAGCGGGGTCCCAAGAGACCCAGTACTTC.

The rearrangement links TRBV6-5 to TRBJ2-1, with TRBD2 matching 8 bases. Germline loops: CDR1 MNHEY, CDR2 SVGAGI. The CDR3 spans 14 residues. Losses at the gene ends were 8 bases for V and 5 bases for J; bases not matched to a gene: 8. The CDR3 here is CASLTSGPHNEQFF. In DNA, the CDR3 is TGTGCCAGCTTAACTAGCGGCCCTCACAATGAGCAGTTCTTC.

The rearrangement uses TRBV4-1 and TRBJ2-5; 8 nucleotides match TRBD2. The junction had 10 bases not matched to a gene; V was cut back by 3 bases and J by 4 bases. Germline V gene sequence: CDR1 MGHRA, CDR2 YSYEKL. This CDR3 has 16 residues. CDR3 sequence (DNA): TGCGCCAGCAGCCACCCCGGCCGCGGGGGGCGAGAGACCCAGTACTTC. Its protein is CASSHPGRGGRETQYF.

J is TRBJ2-3 and V is TRBV6-6; unclear D gene. Trimming shortened V by 4 bases and J by 3 bases, and 5 bases separated the two germline ends. Germline V gene data show CDR1 as MNHNY and CDR2 as SVGAGI (reference sequence). The CDR3 extends over 12 amino acids. The CDR3 DNA sequence: TGTGCCAGCAGTTTTTCGACAGATACGCAGTATTTT. This gives the protein CASSFSTDTQYF.

This sequence joins TRBV5-6 and TRBJ2-1; D perhaps matches TRBD2 (6 bases). The CDR3 contains 11 residues. CDR1 is SGHDT, CDR2 YYEEEE, per germline. The germline V and J ends were trimmed by 3 bases and 10 bases, with 8 bases remaining between them. CDR3 in amino acids: CASSWRGEQFF. DNA of the CDR3: TGTGCCAGCAGCTGGAGGGGAGAGCAGTTCTTC. The whole variable domain, filled in from reference TRBV5-6 and TRBJ2-1, reads DAGVTQSPTHLIKTRGQQVTLRCSPKSGHDTVSWYQQALGQGPQFIFQYYEEEERQRGNFPDRFSGHQFPNYSSELNVNALLLGDSALYLCASSWRGEQFFGPGTRLTVL.